This T cell receptor (beta chain) was profiled in a study of T cells after yellow fever vaccination. Study outcomes and limitations: Clonotype sharing between CD4 and CD8 compartments was small. At 95% to 97% for CD4 and almost 90% for CD8, most primary-vaccination clones showed up again after the booster. Abundant bulk-population clonotypes could contaminate the FACS-sorted repertoires.

The germline V gene encodes CDR1 WSHSY and CDR2 SAAADI. The V segment lost 0 bases and the J segment 6 bases; nucleotides outside the gene matches: 9. CDR3 length equals 16 residues. TCR cDNA, made by 5'RACE template switching, carried an added universal primer site and UMIs. TCRdb re-derived calls from the 5' RACE reads in MiXCR, one entry per CDR3 protein. The sample consists of 45,000 to 65,000 distinct CDR3 sequences, about 6.6% of them appearing once. The sequence derives from a man in his late teens or twenties who received the YFV17D yellow fever vaccine. The rearrangement uses TRBV10-2 and TRBJ2-3; TRBD2 matches 7 bases. This sample comprised CD8+ T cells not binding an NS4B(214-222) dextramer, sorted from PBMCs, obtained about 49 days after the first yellow fever vaccination. DNA for the CDR3: TGCGCCAGCAGTGAGTCCCGACTAGCTTCCCTGGATACGCAGTATTTT. Protein: CASSESRLASLDTQYF.